This passage covers 18 T cell receptor beta chains from one sample sequenced in a study of blood T cells in healthy people across ages. Primers used in a second PCR of roughly 6 to 11 cycles were a sample-barcoded 5' primer and a J-beta primer mix. TCRdb passed the 5' RACE reads through MiXCR, listing each CDR3 protein once. The data hold about 970,000 distinct CDR3 sequences, with approximately 50% observed a single time. The sample taken for sequencing was blood. These receptors were collected from a woman in her sixties or seventies in good health.

This clonotype was detected a few times. The rearrangement uses TRBV18 and TRBJ2-6; a weak D match, TRBD2 (6 bases). V lost 5 bases, J lost 0 bases, and 17 bases lay in between. The germline V gene has CDR1 KGHSH and CDR2 LQKENI. CDR3 length: 18 amino acids. DNA for the CDR3: TGTGCCAGCTCATCCTTTGGGGGGACCAACTCTGGGGCCAACGTCCTGACTTTC. It encodes CASSSFGGTNSGANVLTF.

The J gene is TRBJ2-3, the V gene TRBV7-9, with unresolved D. V shed 5 bases and J shed 1 base, with 16 bases lying between them. The germline V gene encodes CDR1 SEHNR and CDR2 FQNEAQ (reference sequence). This CDR3 region has 16 residues. This chain's CDR3 is CASSQEFGPGTDTQYF. CDR3 nucleotide sequence: TGTGCCAGCAGCCAGGAGTTTGGTCCGGGCACAGATACGCAGTATTTT.

V usage is TRBV12-3 or TRBV12-4 and J usage is TRBJ2-7; no definite D call. This CDR3 comprises 11 residues. Trimming left V 4 bases short and J 6 bases short, with 7 bases between. CDR3 coding DNA: TGTGCCAGCAGTTCATCCCTCGAGCAGTACTTC. Its translation: CASSSSLEQYF.

This clonotype turned up a few times. The chain carries TRBV29-1 and TRBJ2-5; D not resolved. Germline V gives CDR1 SQVTM, CDR2 ANQGSEA. Trimming cost V 3 bases and J 4 bases, with 3 bases left between them. The length of the CDR3 is 10 residues. This chain's CDR3 is CSVDLETQYF. The CDR3 DNA is TGCAGCGTTGACTTAGAGACCCAGTACTTC.

The chain is built from TRBV20-1 and TRBJ2-7; 8 bases map to TRBD1. Looked up from germline, CDR1 is DFQATT and CDR2 is SNEGSKA (reference sequence). With 5 bases clipped from V and 7 bases from J, the junction kept 19 bases outside the gene matches. The CDR3 is 16 amino acids. The CDR3 protein is CSARSSRDRPHWEQYF. DNA of the CDR3: TGCAGTGCTCGATCCTCCCGGGACAGGCCACATTGGGAGCAGTACTTC.

Here the CDR3 DNA reads TGTGCCAGCCAGGGGGCAGGGTACAATGAGCAGTACTTC. Residues: CASQGAGYNEQYF. V gene TRBV27 combines with J gene TRBJ2-7, with 8 bases lining up with TRBD1. With 8 bases clipped from V and 7 bases from J, the junction kept 10 bases outside the gene matches. The CDR3 spans 13 residues. The V gene's germline CDR1 is MNHEY and CDR2 SMNVEV (reference sequence).

The DNA for the CDR3 is TGCAGCGTTGTCAGGGAGGAGTCCCAAGGTACGCAGTATTTT. Translated: CSVVREESQGTQYF. The gene calls are TRBV29-1 and TRBJ2-3; tentatively, D is TRBD2 (6 bases). V dropped 4 bases and J dropped 8 bases, with 19 bases sitting between them. Per germline, CDR1 SQVTM and CDR2 ANQGSEA. The CDR3 totals 14 residues.

The chain employs TRBV20-1 and TRBJ2-7, with 10 bases fitting TRBD2. V trimming: 1 base; J trimming: 4 bases; junction bases outside the gene matches: 7. CDR3 length: 15 residues. The germline V gene encodes CDR1 DFQATT and CDR2 SNEGSKA (reference sequence). Written as DNA, the CDR3 is TGCAGTGCTAGAGGTCTGGGACTAGCGTCGTACGAGCAGTACTTC. Its translation: CSARGLGLASYEQYF.

The chain links TRBV3-1 to TRBJ2-7; 11 nucleotides agree with TRBD2. The CDR3 length is 16 residues. Germline trimming cut 0 bases from V and 5 bases from J; bases unmatched to any gene: 6. Germline CDR1 and CDR2: LGHDT and YNNKEL (reference sequence). In nucleotides, the CDR3 is TGTGCCAGCAGCCAAGATCGTGCTAGCGGGAGGAACGAGCAGTACTTC. Protein product: CASSQDRASGRNEQYF.

In this sample, this clonotype turned up a few times. The rearrangement links TRBV10-1 to TRBJ2-7, with D uncertain. The V gene lost 6 bases and the J gene lost 2 bases, with 14 bases spanning the gap. CDR3 length: 14 amino acids. CDR1 and CDR2 (germline): WNHNN, SYGVQD (reference sequence). The CDR3 coding sequence is TGCGCCAGCAGCCAACAGACCCTACCCTACGAGCAGTACTTC. Its translation: CASSQQTLPYEQYF.

This clonotype was seen once. The rearrangement links TRBV9 to TRBJ1-2; 9 bases are shared with TRBD1. V was pared by 2 bases and J by 6 bases, with 11 bases of the junction left unmatched. CDR3 size: 16 residues. CDR1 and CDR2 from the germline V gene are SGDLS and YYNGEE. CDR3 amino acids: CASSVQGTGYRDGYTF. Written as DNA, the CDR3 is TGTGCCAGCAGCGTCCAAGGGACAGGGTATCGAGATGGCTACACCTTC.

This clonotype turned up a few times. The rearrangement links TRBV11-1 to TRBJ2-7, with 9 bases lining up with TRBD1. Germline assignment: CDR1 SGHAT and CDR2 FQDESV (reference sequence). Losses at the gene ends were 5 bases for V and 0 bases for J; bases not matched to a gene: 8. This CDR3 comprises 16 residues. CDR3 in amino acids: CASSARDRANSYEQYF. As DNA, the CDR3 is TGTGCCAGCAGCGCCCGGGACAGGGCCAACTCCTACGAGCAGTACTTC. Full variable domain (rest looked up from reference TRBV11-1 and TRBJ2-7): EAEVAQSPRYKITEKSQAVAFWCDPISGHATLYWYRQILGQGPELLVQFQDESVVDDSQLPKDRFSAERLKGVDSTLKIQPAELGDSAMYLCASSARDRANSYEQYFGPGTRLTVT.

The chain is built from TRBV28 and TRBJ2-5; 8 nucleotides match TRBD2. Germline loops: CDR1 MDHEN, CDR2 SYDVKM. Unmatched junction bases numbered 7, after V lost 3 bases and J lost 4 bases. CDR3 length: 15 amino acids. The CDR3 here is CASSFVREVGETQYF. The CDR3 DNA sequence: TGTGCCAGCAGTTTTGTGCGGGAGGTGGGAGAGACCCAGTACTTC.

The genes are TRBV4-2 and TRBJ2-1, with 13 bases matching TRBD2. There are 16 residues in the CDR3. Unmatched junction bases numbered 8, after V lost 3 bases and J lost 9 bases. Germline CDR1 and CDR2: LGHNA and YNFKEQ. The CDR3 spells CASSQGTSGIESEQFF. The CDR3 coding sequence is TGTGCCAGCAGCCAGGGGACTAGCGGGATTGAAAGTGAGCAGTTCTTC.

This chain links TRBV6-1 with TRBJ1-1; no reliable D call. Trimming shortened V by 8 bases and J by 3 bases, and 16 bases separated the two germline ends. Germline CDR1 and CDR2: MNHNS and SASEGT. The CDR3 consists of 14 residues. The CDR3 protein is CASLKGKLDTEAFF. CDR3 DNA sequence: TGTGCCAGCCTTAAAGGGAAGTTGGACACTGAAGCTTTCTTT.

The rearrangement links TRBV20-1 to TRBJ1-1; no clear D. The V end was cut by 1 base, the J end by 4 bases, with 4 bases between. The CDR3 is made up of 11 amino acids. The germline CDR1 and CDR2 sequences are DFQATT and SNEGSKA (reference sequence). The chain's CDR3 is CSARGRTEAFF. CDR3 coding DNA: TGCAGTGCTAGAGGGCGCACTGAAGCTTTCTTT.

The V call is TRBV29-1, the J call TRBJ1-1, with D possibly being TRBD1 (6 bases). The germline gives CDR1 SQVTM, CDR2 ANQGSEA. The CDR3 contains 13 residues. V was trimmed by 5 bases and J by 1 base, leaving 11 bases between them. The CDR3 DNA sequence: TGCAGCGTTCGGGAGGGGGGGAACACTGAAGCTTTCTTT. Translated, it gives CSVREGGNTEAFF.

The J gene is TRBJ1-1, the V gene TRBV12-3 or TRBV12-4; D is unclear. V lost 3 bases to trimming and J lost 8 bases, with 10 bases between them. This CDR3 has 12 residues. CDR3 residues: CASSLVWEEAFF. The CDR3 nucleotides are TGTGCCAGCAGTTTGGTTTGGGAGGAAGCTTTCTTT.